What follows are 14 T cell receptor beta chains derived from one specimen sequenced in a study of T-cell reconstitution after alpha-beta-depleted transplantation in children. TCRbeta library construction was performed incorporating unique molecular identifiers. TCRdb fed the PCR reads into MiXCR, producing one record per CDR3 protein. This table holds about 580,000 distinct CDR3 sequences, under 30% found once. The source material was PBMCs, mostly from graft donor cells, sampled 360 days after TCRalphabeta/CD19-depleted stem cell transplant. All receptors derive from a boy younger than two who had a stem cell transplant for acute myeloid leukemia, so the T cells may come from the graft donor.

This rearrangement joins TRBV20-1 to TRBJ2-5; 8 bases line up with TRBD2. Germline values: CDR1 DFQATT, CDR2 SNEGSKA (reference sequence). The CDR3 contains 14 residues. Germline trimming cut 5 bases from V and 0 bases from J; bases unmatched to any gene: 5. CDR3 bases: TGCAGTGCTTGGCTAGCGGGCCACCAAGAGACCCAGTACTTC. Its protein product is CSAWLAGHQETQYF.

This clonotype was recorded at least ten times. The gene calls are TRBV20-1 and TRBJ2-7, with 8 bases aligning to TRBD2. This CDR3 comprises 14 residues. The germline gives CDR1 DFQATT, CDR2 SNEGSKA (reference sequence). V was clipped by 5 bases and J by 3 bases; unmatched bases: 9. The CDR3 loop reads CSAGDSGGFYEQYF. CDR3 nucleotide sequence: TGCAGTGCTGGGGACTCGGGAGGGTTCTACGAGCAGTACTTC.

V usage is TRBV12-3 or TRBV12-4 and J usage is TRBJ1-6; D is undetermined. V was cut by 4 bases and J by 11 bases, with 15 bases left in between. This CDR3 contains 14 residues. The CDR3 region is CASSSYPAGTPLHF. CDR3 nucleotides: TGTGCCAGCAGTTCTTACCCTGCTGGGACACCCCTCCACTTT.

Only a few counts were recorded for this clonotype. The CDR3 DNA reads TGCAGTGCATTTCCGGTGCGCGAAACCTACACAGATACGCAGTATTTT. It yields the protein CSAFPVRETYTDTQYF. This chain joins TRBV20-1 and TRBJ2-3; unclear D gene. V shed 6 bases and J shed 2 bases, with 21 bases lying between them. The CDR3 consists of 16 residues. The germline gives CDR1 DFQATT, CDR2 SNEGSKA (reference sequence).

This clonotype was detected once. The V gene is TRBV5-1, the J gene TRBJ2-3, with 9 positions matching TRBD2. There are 17 residues in the CDR3. V trimming: 2 bases; J trimming: 1 base; junction bases outside the gene matches: 8. In germline, CDR1 is SGHRS, CDR2 YFSETQ. CDR3 sequence reads: CASSFILAGVRTDTQYF. CDR3 nucleotide sequence: TGCGCCAGCAGCTTTATTTTAGCGGGGGTACGCACAGATACGCAGTATTTT.

Many counts were recorded for this clonotype. V gene TRBV2 combines with J gene TRBJ2-4; D may be TRBD1 or TRBD2 (6 bases each). The CDR3 contains 15 residues. CDR1 is SNHLY and CDR2 is FYNNEI in the germline V gene. Trimming left V 10 bases short and J 7 bases short, with 23 bases between. Written as DNA, the CDR3 is TGTGCCACCAAAGTCCCGGGGGCAGGGGATAACATTCAGTACTTC. Its protein is CATKVPGAGDNIQYF.

The rearrangement joins TRBV27 to TRBJ1-1; D is uncertain. Deletions cut 7 bases from V and 5 bases from J, with 8 bases between. The germline V gene encodes CDR1 MNHEY and CDR2 SMNVEV (reference sequence). CDR3 length: 11 amino acids. The CDR3 region is CASIGLTEAFF. The CDR3 DNA follows: TGTGCCAGCATAGGCCTGACTGAAGCTTTCTTT.

This clonotype was picked up a small number of times. V is TRBV7-9 and J is TRBJ2-3; D possibly matches TRBD1 or TRBD2 (6 bases each). Trimming shortened V by 5 bases and J by 4 bases, and 16 bases separated the two germline ends. This CDR3 contains 15 residues. Germline values: CDR1 SEHNR, CDR2 FQNEAQ (reference sequence). CDR3 DNA: TGTGCCAGCAGCCAACGGGGGCTAGTGTCAGATACGCAGTATTTT. Its protein is CASSQRGLVSDTQYF.

This clonotype was counted at least ten times. The V and J genes are TRBV27 and TRBJ2-3; D gene uncertain. CDR1 is MNHEY, CDR2 SMNVEV, per germline (reference sequence). Trimming stripped 2 bases from V and 3 bases from J, with 12 bases between. This CDR3 is built from 15 residues. The CDR3 spells CASSLTGGYTDTQYF. CDR3 coding DNA: TGTGCCAGCAGTTTAACGGGTGGATATACAGATACGCAGTATTTT.

The chain is built from TRBV20-1 and TRBJ1-4; D call uncertain. From germline, CDR1 is DFQATT and CDR2 SNEGSKA (reference sequence). Trimming removed 4 bases from V and 3 bases from J, with 9 bases in between. This CDR3 has 13 residues. In nucleotides, the CDR3 is TGCAGTGCTAACTCGGACGCTAATGAAAAACTGTTTTTT. Its protein product is CSANSDANEKLFF.

The gene calls are TRBV20-1 and TRBJ2-1; D may be TRBD1 (8 bases). This CDR3 is built from 16 residues. CDR1 and CDR2 from the germline V gene are DFQATT and SNEGSKA (reference sequence). V was cut by 1 base and J by 4 bases, with 17 bases left in between. The CDR3 nucleotides are TGCAGTGCTAGAGGGGGAGGGACAGGAACTTACAATGAGCAGTTCTTC. It translates to CSARGGGTGTYNEQFF.

This sequence joins TRBV9 and TRBJ2-1, with TRBD1 matching 8 bases. CDR3 length equals 15 residues. Germline V gene sequence: CDR1 SGDLS, CDR2 YYNGEE. Losses at the gene ends were 0 bases for V and 9 bases for J; bases not matched to a gene: 8. The CDR3 is CASSVDAGGWGEQFF. Here the CDR3 DNA reads TGTGCCAGCAGCGTAGACGCAGGGGGCTGGGGTGAGCAGTTCTTC.

This chain connects TRBV2 to TRBJ2-7, with TRBD2 matching 8 bases. V gave up 1 base and J gave up 9 bases; unmatched junction bases: 11. The CDR3 extends over 15 amino acids. CDR1 SNHLY and CDR2 FYNNEI come from the germline V gene. The CDR3 protein is CASSEGRAGALGQYF. The DNA of the CDR3 is TGTGCCAGCAGTGAAGGTCGAGCGGGGGCCCTGGGGCAGTACTTC.

This clonotype has ten or more counts. CDR3 coding DNA: TGCAGTGCTAGAGATAAAGTGAACACTGAAGCTTTCTTT. Its protein is CSARDKVNTEAFF. This sequence joins TRBV20-1 and TRBJ1-1; D call uncertain. Between the trimmed V and J ends, which lost 0 bases and 0 bases, there was a span of 5 bases. This CDR3 has 13 residues. Germline CDR1 is DFQATT and CDR2 is SNEGSKA (reference sequence).